This TCR beta chain was observed in a study of T cell repertoires in cytomegalovirus infection. TCRdb re-analysed the reads in MiXCR, keeping a single row per CDR3 protein. The table lists under 300,000 distinct CDR3 sequences, approximately 22% of them singletons, with approximately 19% in the top ten. This clonotype was seen a handful of times. What it recognizes is unknown. V trimming: 5 bases; J trimming: 1 base; junction bases outside the gene matches: 7. Germline loops: CDR1 MNHEY, CDR2 SVGEGT. The CDR3 consists of 17 residues. The sample consisted of cultured PBMCs, taken from culture after CMV antigen stimulation. This clonotype originated in a human donor in good health (CMV status not recorded). Some clones in this sample may be carry-over from other donors' samples. This sequence joins TRBV6-2 or TRBV6-3 and TRBJ2-1; the match to TRBD2 covers 11 bases. The CDR3 region is CASSRLAGSRSYNEQFF. The CDR3, as DNA: TGTGCCAGCAGTCGACTAGCGGGGAGTAGGTCCTACAATGAGCAGTTCTTC.